This TCR beta chain was sequenced for a study of CD8 T cells in ankylosing spondylitis. 5'-RACE, quantitative and with molecular barcodes, yielded the TCR beta libraries. TCRdb re-analysed the 5' RACE reads in MiXCR, keeping a single row per CDR3 protein. The sample yields some 200,000 distinct CDR3 sequences, 7.3% seen once. Germline V gene sequence: CDR1 SGHTA, CDR2 FQGNSA. V lost 2 bases, J lost 1 base, and 12 bases lay in between. This CDR3 contains 16 residues. Turning to this clonotype: Its target is not known.

Study conclusions and caveats: Earlier work had already found some motif variants in reactive arthritis synovial fluid and blood. Reportedly, matched ankylosing spondylitis synovial fluid was significantly enriched for disease-linked clones. A motif of fewer than ten highly homologous TCR beta variants was seen as apparently characteristic of ankylosing spondylitis blood.

The sequence was collected from a male donor with ankylosing spondylitis. The sequencing sample was made of blood, either unsorted or a sorted T cell fraction (not recorded which). This rearrangement joins TRBV7-2 to TRBJ2-1, with no clear D. The CDR3 reads CASSLFEYTSYNEQFF. The CDR3, as DNA: TGTGCCAGCAGCTTATTTGAATACACTTCCTACAATGAGCAGTTCTTC.